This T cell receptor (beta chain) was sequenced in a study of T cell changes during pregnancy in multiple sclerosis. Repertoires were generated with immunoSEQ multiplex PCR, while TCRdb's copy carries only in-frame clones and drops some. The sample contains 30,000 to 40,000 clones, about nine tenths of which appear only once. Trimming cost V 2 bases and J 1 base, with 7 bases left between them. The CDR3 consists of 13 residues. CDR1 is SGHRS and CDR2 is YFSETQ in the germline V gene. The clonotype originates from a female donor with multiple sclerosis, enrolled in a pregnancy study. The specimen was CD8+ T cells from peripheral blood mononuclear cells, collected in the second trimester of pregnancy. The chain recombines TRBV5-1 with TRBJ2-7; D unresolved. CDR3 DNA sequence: TGCGCCAGCAGCTTTGGCAGATCCTACGAGCAGTACTTC. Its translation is CASSFGRSYEQYF.